This TCR beta chain is from a study of neurological immune-mediated disorders. The sample holds many counts of this clonotype. This CDR3 has 13 amino acids. Germline CDR1 reads DFQATT; CDR2 reads SNEGSKA (reference sequence). The V end lost 3 bases, the J end lost 5 bases, and 11 bases lay between the germline ends. TCRdb re-analysed the 5' RACE reads in MiXCR, keeping a single row per CDR3 protein. Found here are around 44,000 distinct CDR3 sequences, about 2.5% of them singletons; the top ten hold 9% to 15%. The chain joins TRBV20-1 to TRBJ1-5; D remains unclear. The sample was PBMCs. The receptor was derived from a man younger than 40 with multiple sclerosis. The CDR3 reads CSARATPDQPQHF. CDR3 sequence (DNA): TGCAGTGCTAGGGCGACTCCCGATCAGCCCCAGCATTTT.